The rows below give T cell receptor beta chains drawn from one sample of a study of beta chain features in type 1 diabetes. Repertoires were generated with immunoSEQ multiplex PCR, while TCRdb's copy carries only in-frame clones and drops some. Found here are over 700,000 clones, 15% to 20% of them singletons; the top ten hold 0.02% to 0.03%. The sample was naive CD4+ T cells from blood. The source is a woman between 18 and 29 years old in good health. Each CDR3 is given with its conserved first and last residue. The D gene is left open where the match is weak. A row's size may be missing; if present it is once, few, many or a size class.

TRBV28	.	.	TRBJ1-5	TGTGCCAGCAGTCTCCATAGGGGGAGCAATCAGCCCCAGCATTTT	CASSLHRGSNQPQHF
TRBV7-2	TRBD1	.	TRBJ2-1	TGTGCCAGCAGCCAGACAGGGTCGGGATACAATGAGCAGTTCTTC	CASSQTGSGYNEQFF
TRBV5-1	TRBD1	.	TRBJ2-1	TGCGCCAGCACCCCGCGGCCAGGGGGAAGGAGTGAGCAGTTCTTC	CASTPRPGGRSEQFF
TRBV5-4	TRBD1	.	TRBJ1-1	TGTGCCAGCAGCAGCCGGACAGGGAACACTGAAGCTTTCTTT	CASSSRTGNTEAFF
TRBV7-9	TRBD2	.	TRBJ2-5	TGTGCCAGCAGCCCCGGACTAGCGGGAGTGCTGCAAGAGACCCAGTACTTC	CASSPGLAGVLQETQYF
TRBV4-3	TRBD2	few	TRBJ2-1	TGCGCCAGCAGCCAAGATCTGTCGGCGGGAGACTCCTACAATGAGCAGTTCTTC	CASSQDLSAGDSYNEQFF
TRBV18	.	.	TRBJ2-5	TGTGCCAGCTCACCGGACATCCAAGAGACCCAGTACTTC	CASSPDIQETQYF
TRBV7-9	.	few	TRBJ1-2	TGTGCCAGCACGGGGGGAATATTCTATGGCTACACCTTC	CASTGGIFYGYTF
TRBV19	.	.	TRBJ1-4	TGTGCCAGTAGTTCCGTTGGGGCAGCCGCTATGAAAAAACTGTTTTTT	CASSSVGAAAMKKLFF
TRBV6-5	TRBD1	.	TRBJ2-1	TGTGCCAGCAGTTCCCCCGGGACAGGGTTCAATGAGCAGTTCTTC	CASSSPGTGFNEQFF
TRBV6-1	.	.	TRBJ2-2	TGTGCCAGCTCTAACGGGCCGGTCGGGGAGCTGTTTTTT	CASSNGPVGELFF
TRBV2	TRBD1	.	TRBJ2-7	TGTGCCAGCAGAAGACAGGGGGCAAACGAGCAGTACTTC	CASRRQGANEQYF
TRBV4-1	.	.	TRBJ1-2	TGCGCCAGCAGCCAATTCAGGGGCCGAGTAGCAACTAACTATGGCTACACCTTC	CASSQFRGRVATNYGYTF
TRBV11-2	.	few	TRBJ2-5	TGTGCCAGCAGCATCCGGGTCCAAGAGACCCAGTACTTC	CASSIRVQETQYF
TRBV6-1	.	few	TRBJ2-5	TGTGCCAGCGCCCGCGGCGGGAATCTGGAGACCCAGTACTTC	CASARGGNLETQYF
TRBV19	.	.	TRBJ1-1	TGTGCCAGTAGTATTATGGGACAGAACACTGAAGCTTTCTTT	CASSIMGQNTEAFF
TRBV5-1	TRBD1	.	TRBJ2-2	TGCGCCAGCAGCTTGATTCGGACAGGGAACACCGGGGAGCTGTTTTTT	CASSLIRTGNTGELFF
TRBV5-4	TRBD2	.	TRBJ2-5	TGTGCCAGTAGCGGGAGGGTAGGAGAGACCCAGTACTTC	CASSGRVGETQYF
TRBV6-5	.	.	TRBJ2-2	TGTGCCAGCAGTTATGGGTCAGAGCACGGGGAGCTGTTTTTT	CASSYGSEHGELFF
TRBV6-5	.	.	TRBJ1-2	TGTGCCAGCACTACTGGGGCCCTCTATGGCTACACCTTC	CASTTGALYGYTF
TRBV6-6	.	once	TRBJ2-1	TGTGCCAGCAGTTATGCGACAGACTACAATGAGCAGTTCTTC	CASSYATDYNEQFF
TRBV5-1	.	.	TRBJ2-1	TGCGCCAGCAGCTTAGCGGGCAGGAACAATGAGCAGTTCTTC	CASSLAGRNNEQFF